Included here is one TCR beta chain sequence, with context. Its antigen is unknown. After removal of 1 base from V and 0 bases from J, the junction contained 6 bases not matched to a gene. Per germline, CDR1 GTSNPN and CDR2 SVGIG (reference sequence). This CDR3 comprises 16 residues. The data were obtained in a study of beta chain features in type 1 diabetes. Expressed TCRB transcripts were sequenced after all isolated RNA was converted to cDNA. Roughly 3.6 million reads were obtained on average from naive, central memory and regulatory T cell samples. The data were produced by immunoSEQ multiplex PCR, yet TCRdb's version contains in-frame clones alone and is incomplete. The table includes 350,000 to 400,000 clones, less than 15% detected once. Study-wide results and caveats: Shorter TCRB CDR3s, moderately but significantly so, were found in Type 1 diabetes patients in all four CD4+ subsets. A cDNA-based sequencing approach could over-represent cells with high TCR expression.

The chain uses TRBV30 and TRBJ1-5; TRBD1 aligns across 7 bases. The sequencing sample was made of naive CD4+ T cells from blood. The TCR sequence derives from a woman between 18 and 29 years old in good health. CDR3 sequence: CAWSALGTASNQPQHF. The CDR3 coding sequence is TGTGCCTGGAGTGCACTCGGGACAGCTAGCAATCAGCCCCAGCATTTT.